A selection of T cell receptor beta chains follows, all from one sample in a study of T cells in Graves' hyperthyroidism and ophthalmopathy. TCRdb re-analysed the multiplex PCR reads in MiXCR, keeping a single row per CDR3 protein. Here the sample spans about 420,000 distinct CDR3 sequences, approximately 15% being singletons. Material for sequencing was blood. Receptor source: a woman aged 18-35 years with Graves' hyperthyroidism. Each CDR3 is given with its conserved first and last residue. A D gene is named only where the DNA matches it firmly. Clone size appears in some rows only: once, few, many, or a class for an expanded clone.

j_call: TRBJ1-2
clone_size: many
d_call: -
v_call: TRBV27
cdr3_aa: CASRSADRPTTGYTF
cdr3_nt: TGTGCCAGCAGGTCAGCTGACAGGCCTACTACTGGCTACACCTTC

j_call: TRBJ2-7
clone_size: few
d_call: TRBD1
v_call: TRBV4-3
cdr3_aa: CASSRDLDRSSYEQYF
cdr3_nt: TGCGCCAGCAGCCGAGACCTGGACAGGAGCTCCTACGAGCAGTACTTC

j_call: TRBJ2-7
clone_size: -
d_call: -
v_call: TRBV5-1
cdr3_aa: CASSTVYERYF
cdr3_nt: TGCGCCAGCAGCACCGTTTACGAGCGGTACTTC

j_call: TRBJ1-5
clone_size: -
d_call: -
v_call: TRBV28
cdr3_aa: CASSPGGVAQHF
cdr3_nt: TGTGCCAGCAGTCCCGGGGGTGTGGCCCAGCATTTT

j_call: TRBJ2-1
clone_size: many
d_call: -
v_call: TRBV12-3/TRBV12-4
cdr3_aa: CASRPQLQGEQFF
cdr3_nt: TGTGCCAGCAGACCCCAACTACAGGGTGAGCAGTTCTTC

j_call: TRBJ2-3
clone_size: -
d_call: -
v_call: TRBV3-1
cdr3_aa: CASSVPDGDTQYF
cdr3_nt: TGTGCCAGCAGCGTCCCGGATGGAGATACGCAGTATTTT

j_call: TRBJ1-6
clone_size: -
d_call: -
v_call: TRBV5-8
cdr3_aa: CASSSEGGPGSPLHF
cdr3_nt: TGTGCCAGCAGCTCGGAGGGAGGGCCTGGCTCACCCCTCCACTTT

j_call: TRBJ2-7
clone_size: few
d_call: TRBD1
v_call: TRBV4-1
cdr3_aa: CASSQGDRGNEQYF
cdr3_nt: TGCGCCAGCAGCCAGGGGGACAGGGGAAACGAGCAGTACTTC

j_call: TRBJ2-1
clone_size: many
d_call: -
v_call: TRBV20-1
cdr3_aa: CSPHSRRRGVDEQFF
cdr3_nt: TGCAGTCCGCACTCTAGGCGGAGGGGGGTGGATGAGCAGTTCTTC

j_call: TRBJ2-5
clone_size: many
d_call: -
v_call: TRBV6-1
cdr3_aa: CASSVRDVETQYF
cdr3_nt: TGTGCCAGCAGTGTCCGGGACGTGGAGACCCAGTACTTC

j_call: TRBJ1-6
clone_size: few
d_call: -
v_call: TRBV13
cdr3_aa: CASSFGGTGYNSPLHF
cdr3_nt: TGTGCCAGCAGCTTTGGAGGGACTGGCTATAATTCACCCCTCCACTTT

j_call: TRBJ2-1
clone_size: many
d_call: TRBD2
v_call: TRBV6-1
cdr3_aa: CASSYSGREDEQFF
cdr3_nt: TGTGCCAGCAGTTATAGCGGGAGGGAAGATGAGCAGTTCTTC

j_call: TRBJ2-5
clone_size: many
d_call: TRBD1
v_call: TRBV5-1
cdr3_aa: CASSFRDRQETQYF
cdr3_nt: TGCGCCAGCAGCTTTCGGGACAGACAAGAGACCCAGTACTTC

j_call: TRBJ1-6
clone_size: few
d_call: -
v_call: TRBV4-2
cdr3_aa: CASSQDRGPPALHF
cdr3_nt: TGTGCCAGCAGCCAAGATCGAGGTCCTCCCGCCCTCCACTTT

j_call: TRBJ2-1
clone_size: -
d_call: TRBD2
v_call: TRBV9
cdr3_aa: CASSVRPAAGAIYNEQFF
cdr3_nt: TGTGCCAGCAGCGTAAGGCCTGCTGCGGGAGCGATCTACAATGAGCAGTTCTTC

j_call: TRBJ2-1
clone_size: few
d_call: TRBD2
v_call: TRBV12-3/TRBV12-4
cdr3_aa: CASSFTSGVYNEQFF
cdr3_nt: TGTGCCAGCAGTTTTACTAGCGGGGTCTACAATGAGCAGTTCTTC

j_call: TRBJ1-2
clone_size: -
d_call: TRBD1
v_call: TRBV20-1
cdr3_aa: CSASRQGFQDGYTF
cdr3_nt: TGCAGTGCTAGTAGACAGGGGTTTCAGGATGGCTACACCTTC

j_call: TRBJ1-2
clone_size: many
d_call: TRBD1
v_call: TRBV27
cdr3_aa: CASRMDRGNGYTF
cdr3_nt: TGTGCCAGCAGAATGGACAGGGGTAACGGCTACACCTTC

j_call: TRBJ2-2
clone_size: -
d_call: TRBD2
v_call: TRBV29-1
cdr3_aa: CSVEDWGLAGAGELFF
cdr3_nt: TGCAGCGTTGAAGATTGGGGACTAGCGGGAGCCGGGGAGCTGTTTTTT

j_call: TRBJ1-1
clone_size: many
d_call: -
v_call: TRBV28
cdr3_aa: CASSLGLRNTEAFF
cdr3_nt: TGTGCCAGCAGTTTAGGATTGAGGAACACTGAAGCTTTCTTT

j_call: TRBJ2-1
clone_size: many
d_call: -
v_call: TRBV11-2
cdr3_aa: CASSSNSVRLYNEQFF
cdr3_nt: TGTGCCAGCAGCTCGAATAGCGTACGGTTATACAATGAGCAGTTCTTC

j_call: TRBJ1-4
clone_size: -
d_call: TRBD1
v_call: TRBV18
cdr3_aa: CASSPQPGQGYEKLFF
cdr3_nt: TGTGCCAGCTCACCGCAACCGGGACAGGGTTATGAAAAACTGTTTTTT

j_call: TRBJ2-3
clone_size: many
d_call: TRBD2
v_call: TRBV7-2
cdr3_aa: CASSSHPRTSGTDTQYF
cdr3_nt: TGTGCCAGCAGCTCTCATCCTCGGACTAGCGGTACAGATACGCAGTATTTT

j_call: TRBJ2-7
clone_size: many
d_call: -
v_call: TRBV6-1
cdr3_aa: CASSFAFRGFSYEQYF
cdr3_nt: TGTGCCAGCAGTTTCGCTTTTCGGGGATTCTCCTACGAGCAGTACTTC

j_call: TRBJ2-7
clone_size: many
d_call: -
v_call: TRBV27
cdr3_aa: CASSLEPGTTSYEQYF
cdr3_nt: TGTGCCAGCAGTCTCGAACCCGGGACAACCTCCTACGAGCAGTACTTC

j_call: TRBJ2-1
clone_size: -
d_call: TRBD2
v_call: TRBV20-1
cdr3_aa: CSASLLTSGGISYNEQFF
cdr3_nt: TGCAGTGCTTCACTCCTTACTAGCGGGGGGATCTCCTACAATGAGCAGTTCTTC

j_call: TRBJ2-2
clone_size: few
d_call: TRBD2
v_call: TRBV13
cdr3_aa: CASSSHDPPSGRAGELFF
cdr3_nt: TGTGCCAGCAGCTCCCACGACCCACCTAGCGGGAGGGCCGGGGAGCTGTTTTTT

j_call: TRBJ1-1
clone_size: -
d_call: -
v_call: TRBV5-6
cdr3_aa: CASSLPRTVNTEALF
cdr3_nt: TGTGCCAGCAGCCTCCCCCGGACAGTGAACACTGAAGCTCTCTTT

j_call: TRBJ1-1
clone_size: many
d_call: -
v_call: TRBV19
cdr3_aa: CASSIRGDTEAFF
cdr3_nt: TGTGCCAGTAGTATACGAGGGGACACTGAAGCTTTCTTT

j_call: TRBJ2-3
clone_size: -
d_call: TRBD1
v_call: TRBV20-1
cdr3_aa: CSARGIRDRGRTDTQYF
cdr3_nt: TGCAGTGCTAGAGGTATCCGGGACAGGGGTCGCACAGATACGCAGTATTTT

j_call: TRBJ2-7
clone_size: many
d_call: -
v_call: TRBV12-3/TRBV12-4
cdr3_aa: CASSLAVAVLYEQYF
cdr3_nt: TGTGCCAGCAGTTTAGCGGTGGCAGTCCTCTACGAGCAGTACTTC

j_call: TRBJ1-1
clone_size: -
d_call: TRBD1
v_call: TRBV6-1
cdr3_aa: CASRRQKQGVNTEAFF
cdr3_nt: TGTGCCAGCAGACGTCAAAAACAGGGGGTGAACACTGAAGCTTTCTTT

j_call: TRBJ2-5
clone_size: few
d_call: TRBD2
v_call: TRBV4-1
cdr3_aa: CASSQDRGLAETQYF
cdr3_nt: TGCGCCAGCAGCCAAGATAGAGGACTAGCGGAGACCCAGTACTTC

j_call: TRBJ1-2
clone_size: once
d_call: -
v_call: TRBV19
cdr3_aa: CATTGGIYGYTF
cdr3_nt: TGTGCCACGACGGGGGGAATCTATGGCTACACCTTC

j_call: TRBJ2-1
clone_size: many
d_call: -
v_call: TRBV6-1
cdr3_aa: CASSGSPRVNNEQFF
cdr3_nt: TGTGCCAGCAGTGGGTCCCCGCGTGTTAACAATGAGCAGTTCTTC

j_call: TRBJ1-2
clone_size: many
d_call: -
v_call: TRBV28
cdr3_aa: CASRGGPDTYGYTF
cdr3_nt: TGTGCCAGCAGAGGGGGGCCAGATACCTATGGCTACACCTTC

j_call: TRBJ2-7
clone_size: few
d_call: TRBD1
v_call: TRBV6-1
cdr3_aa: CASGTAYEQYF
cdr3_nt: TGTGCCAGCGGGACAGCCTACGAGCAGTACTTC

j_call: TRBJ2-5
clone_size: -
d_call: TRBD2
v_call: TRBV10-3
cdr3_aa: CAISFGTIQETQYF
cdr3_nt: TGTGCCATCAGTTTCGGGACTATCCAAGAGACCCAGTACTTC

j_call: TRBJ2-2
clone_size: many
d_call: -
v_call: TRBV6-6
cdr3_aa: CASSYSTGELFF
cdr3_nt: TGTGCCAGCAGTTACTCCACCGGGGAGCTGTTTTTT

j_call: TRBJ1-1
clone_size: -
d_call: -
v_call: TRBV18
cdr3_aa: CASSPPGTTEAFF
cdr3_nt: TGTGCCAGCTCACCACCGGGGACGACTGAAGCTTTCTTT

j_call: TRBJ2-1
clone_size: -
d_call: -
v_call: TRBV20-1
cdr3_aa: CSALYRDGWDEQFF
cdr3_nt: TGCAGTGCTTTATATAGGGACGGGTGGGATGAGCAGTTCTTC

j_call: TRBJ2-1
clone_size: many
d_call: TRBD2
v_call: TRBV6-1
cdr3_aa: CASTPGTSDLNEQFF
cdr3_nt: TGTGCCAGCACTCCCGGGACTAGCGATCTGAATGAGCAGTTCTTC

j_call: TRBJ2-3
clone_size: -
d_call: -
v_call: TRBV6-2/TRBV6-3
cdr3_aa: CASSPPIPDTQYF
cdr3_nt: TGTGCCAGCAGCCCACCTATACCAGATACGCAGTATTTT

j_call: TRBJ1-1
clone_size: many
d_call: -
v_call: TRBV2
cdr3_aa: CASSPYWADTEAFF
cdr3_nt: TGTGCCAGCAGTCCTTATTGGGCTGACACTGAAGCTTTCTTT

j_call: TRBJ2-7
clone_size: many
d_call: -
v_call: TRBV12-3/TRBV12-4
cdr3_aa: CASSIGQYEQYF
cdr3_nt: TGTGCCAGCAGTATCGGACAGTACGAGCAGTACTTC

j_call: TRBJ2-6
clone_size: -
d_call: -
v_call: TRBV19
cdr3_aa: CASSKSSGANVLTF
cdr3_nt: TGTGCCAGTAGTAAGAGCTCTGGGGCCAACGTCCTGACTTTC

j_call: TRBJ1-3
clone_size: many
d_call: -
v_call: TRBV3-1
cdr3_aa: CASSQGSSGNTIYF
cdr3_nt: TGTGCCAGCAGCCAAGGGTCCTCTGGAAACACCATATATTTT

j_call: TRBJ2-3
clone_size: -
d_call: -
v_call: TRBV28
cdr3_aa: CASRGAEGMGADTQYF
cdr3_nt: TGTGCCAGCAGAGGGGCTGAGGGGATGGGCGCAGATACGCAGTATTTT

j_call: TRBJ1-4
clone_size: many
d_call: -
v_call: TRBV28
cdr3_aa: CASSLAKEKLFF
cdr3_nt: TGTGCCAGCAGTTTAGCCAAGGAAAAACTGTTTTTT

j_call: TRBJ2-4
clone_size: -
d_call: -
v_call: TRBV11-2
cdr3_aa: CASSSPRGSIQYF
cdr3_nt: TGTGCCAGCAGCTCCCCCCGGGGGAGCATTCAGTACTTC

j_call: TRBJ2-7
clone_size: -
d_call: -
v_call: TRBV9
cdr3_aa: CASSVEASVSSYEQYF
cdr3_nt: TGTGCCAGCAGCGTAGAAGCTAGCGTCAGCTCCTACGAGCAGTACTTC

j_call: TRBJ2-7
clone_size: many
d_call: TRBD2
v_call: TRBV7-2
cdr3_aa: CASIGRGGTSGAEQYF
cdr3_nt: TGTGCCAGCATCGGACGGGGGGGGACTAGCGGAGCAGAGCAGTACTTC

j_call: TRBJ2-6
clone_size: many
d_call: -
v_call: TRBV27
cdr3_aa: CASSLGSAGANVLTF
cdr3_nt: TGTGCCAGCAGTCTTGGATCCGCTGGGGCCAACGTCCTGACTTTC

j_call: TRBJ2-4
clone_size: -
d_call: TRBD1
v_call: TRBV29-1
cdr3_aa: CSVRTGWAKNIQYF
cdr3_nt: TGCAGCGTACGGACAGGGTGGGCCAAAAACATTCAGTACTTC

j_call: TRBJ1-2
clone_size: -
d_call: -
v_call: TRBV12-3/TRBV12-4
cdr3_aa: CASSPWGQIYGYTF
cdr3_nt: TGTGCCAGCAGTCCCTGGGGGCAGATCTATGGCTACACCTTC

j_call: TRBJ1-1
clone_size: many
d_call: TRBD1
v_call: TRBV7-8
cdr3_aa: CASSTQGEGTEAFF
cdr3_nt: TGTGCCAGCAGCACCCAGGGGGAGGGAACTGAAGCTTTCTTT

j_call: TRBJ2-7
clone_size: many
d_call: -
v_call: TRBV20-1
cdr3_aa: CSARDILDSSYEQYF
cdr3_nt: TGCAGTGCTAGAGATATTCTAGACAGCTCCTACGAGCAGTACTTC

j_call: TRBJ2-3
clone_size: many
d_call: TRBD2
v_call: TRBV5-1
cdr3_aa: CASSLAPSGSSTDTQYF
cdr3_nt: TGCGCCAGCAGCTTGGCGCCTAGCGGGAGTAGCACAGATACGCAGTATTTT

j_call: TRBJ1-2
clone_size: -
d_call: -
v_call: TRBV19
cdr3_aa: CASTDPTGIWNYGYTF
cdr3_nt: TGTGCCAGTACCGACCCTACGGGGATATGGAACTATGGCTACACCTTC